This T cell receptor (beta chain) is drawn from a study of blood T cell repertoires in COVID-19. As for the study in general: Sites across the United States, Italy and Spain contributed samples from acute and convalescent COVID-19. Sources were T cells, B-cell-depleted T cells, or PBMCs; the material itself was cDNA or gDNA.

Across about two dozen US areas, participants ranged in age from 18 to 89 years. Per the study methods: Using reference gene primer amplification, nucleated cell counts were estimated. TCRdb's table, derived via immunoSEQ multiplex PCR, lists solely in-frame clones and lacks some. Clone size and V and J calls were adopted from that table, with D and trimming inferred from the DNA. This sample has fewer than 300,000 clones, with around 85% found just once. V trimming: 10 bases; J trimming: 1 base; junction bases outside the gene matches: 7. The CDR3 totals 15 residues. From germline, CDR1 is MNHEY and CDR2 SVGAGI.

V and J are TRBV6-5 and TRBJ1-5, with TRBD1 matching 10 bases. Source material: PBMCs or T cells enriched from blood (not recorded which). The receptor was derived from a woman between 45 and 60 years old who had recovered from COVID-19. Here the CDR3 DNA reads TGTGCCAACCGGGACAGGGGCAGGAGCAATCAGCCCCAGCATTTT. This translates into CANRDRGRSNQPQHF.